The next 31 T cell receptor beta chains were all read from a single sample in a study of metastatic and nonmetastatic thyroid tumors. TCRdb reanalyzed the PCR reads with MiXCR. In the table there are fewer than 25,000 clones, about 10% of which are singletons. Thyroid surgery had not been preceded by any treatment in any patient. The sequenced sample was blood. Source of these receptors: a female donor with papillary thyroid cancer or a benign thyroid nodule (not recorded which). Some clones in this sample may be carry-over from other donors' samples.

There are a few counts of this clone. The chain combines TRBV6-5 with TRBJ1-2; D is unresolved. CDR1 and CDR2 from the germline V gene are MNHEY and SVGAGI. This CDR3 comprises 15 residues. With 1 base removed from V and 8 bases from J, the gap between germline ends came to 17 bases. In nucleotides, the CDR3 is TGTGCCAGCAGTTACTGGAGGGATTTTACGGACGGCTACACCTTC. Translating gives CASSYWRDFTDGYTF.

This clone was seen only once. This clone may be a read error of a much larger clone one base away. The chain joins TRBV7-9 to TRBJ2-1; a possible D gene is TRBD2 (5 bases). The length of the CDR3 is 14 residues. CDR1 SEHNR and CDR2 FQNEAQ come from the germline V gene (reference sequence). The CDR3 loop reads CASSPRHDYNEKFF. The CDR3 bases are TGTGCCAGCAGCCCGCGTCATGACTACAATGAGAAGTTCTTC.

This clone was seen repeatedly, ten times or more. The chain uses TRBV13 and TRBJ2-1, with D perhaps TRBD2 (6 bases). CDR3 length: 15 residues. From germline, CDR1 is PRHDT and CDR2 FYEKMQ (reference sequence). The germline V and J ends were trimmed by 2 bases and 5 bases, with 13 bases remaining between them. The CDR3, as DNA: TGTGCCAGCAGCTTACGCCTAGCGACAGACAATGAGCAGTTCTTC. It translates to CASSLRLATDNEQFF.

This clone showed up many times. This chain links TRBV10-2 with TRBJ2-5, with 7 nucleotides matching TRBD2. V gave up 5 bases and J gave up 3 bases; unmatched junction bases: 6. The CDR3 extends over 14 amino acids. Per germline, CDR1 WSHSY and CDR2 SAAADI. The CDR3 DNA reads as TGCGCCAGCAGTTCGCCTAGCGGAAAAGAGACCCAGTACTTC. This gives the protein CASSSPSGKETQYF.

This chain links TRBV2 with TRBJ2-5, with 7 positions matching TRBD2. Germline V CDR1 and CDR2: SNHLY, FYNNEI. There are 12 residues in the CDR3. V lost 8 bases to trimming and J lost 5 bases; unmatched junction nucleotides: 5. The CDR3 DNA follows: TGTGCCAGCCGGGGAGGGCCGGAGACCCAGTACTTC. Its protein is CASRGGPETQYF.

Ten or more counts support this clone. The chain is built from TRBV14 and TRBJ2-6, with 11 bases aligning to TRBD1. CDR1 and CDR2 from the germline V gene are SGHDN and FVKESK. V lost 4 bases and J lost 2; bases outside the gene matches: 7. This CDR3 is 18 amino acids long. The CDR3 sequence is CASSLTLGQGAGANVLTF. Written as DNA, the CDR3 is TGTGCCAGCAGCCTAACCCTGGGACAGGGGGCTGGGGCCAACGTCCTGACTTTC.

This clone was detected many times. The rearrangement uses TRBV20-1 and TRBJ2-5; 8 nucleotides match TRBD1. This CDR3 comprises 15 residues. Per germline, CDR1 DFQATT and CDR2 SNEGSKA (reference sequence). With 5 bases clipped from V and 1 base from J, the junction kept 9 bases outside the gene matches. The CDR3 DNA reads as TGCAGTGCTTACGACCCCGGGACAGGCCAAGAGACCCAGTACTTC. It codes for CSAYDPGTGQETQYF.

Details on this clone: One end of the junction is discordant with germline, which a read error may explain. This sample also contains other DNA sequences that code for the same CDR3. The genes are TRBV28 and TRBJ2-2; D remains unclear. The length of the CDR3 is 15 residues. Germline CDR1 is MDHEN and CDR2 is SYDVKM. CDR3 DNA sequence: TGTGCCAGCAGTTTATTCGGCAGAAACACTGGGGAGCTGTTTTTT. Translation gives CASSLFGRNTGELFF.

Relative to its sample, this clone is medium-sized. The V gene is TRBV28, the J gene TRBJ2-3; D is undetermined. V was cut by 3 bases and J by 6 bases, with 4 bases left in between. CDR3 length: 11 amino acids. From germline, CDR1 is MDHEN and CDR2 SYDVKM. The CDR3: CASSFTDTQYF. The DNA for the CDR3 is TGTGCCAGCAGTTTTACCGATACGCAGTATTTT.

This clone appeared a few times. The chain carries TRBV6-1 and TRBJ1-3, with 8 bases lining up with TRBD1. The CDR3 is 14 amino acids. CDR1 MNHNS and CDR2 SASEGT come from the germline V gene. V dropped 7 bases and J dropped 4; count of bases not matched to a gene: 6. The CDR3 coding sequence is TGTGCCAGCACAGGGGGCGCGTCCGGAAACACCATATATTTT. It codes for CASTGGASGNTIYF.

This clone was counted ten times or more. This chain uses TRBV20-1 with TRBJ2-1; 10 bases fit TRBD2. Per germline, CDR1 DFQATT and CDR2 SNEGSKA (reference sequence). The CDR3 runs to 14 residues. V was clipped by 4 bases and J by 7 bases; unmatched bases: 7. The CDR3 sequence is CSATVAGGTNEQFF. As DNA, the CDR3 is TGCAGTGCTACAGTAGCGGGAGGCACTAATGAGCAGTTCTTC.

The CDR3: CASSLWSNTGELFF. In DNA, the CDR3 is TGTGCCAGCAGTTTATGGTCGAACACCGGGGAGCTGTTTTTT. The chain has TRBV28 and TRBJ2-2; D not resolved. The germline V gene encodes CDR1 MDHEN and CDR2 SYDVKM. The V and J ends lost 0 bases and 0 bases respectively, with 2 bases between them. The CDR3 covers 14 residues.

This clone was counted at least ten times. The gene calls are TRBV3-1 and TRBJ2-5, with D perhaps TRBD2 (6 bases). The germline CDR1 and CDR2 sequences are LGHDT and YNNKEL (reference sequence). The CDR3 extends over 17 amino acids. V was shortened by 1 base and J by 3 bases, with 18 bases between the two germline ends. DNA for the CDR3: TGTGCCAGCAGCCAAGGCCTTCCTTTGCGGGAAGAAGAGACCCAGTACTTC. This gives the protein CASSQGLPLREEETQYF.

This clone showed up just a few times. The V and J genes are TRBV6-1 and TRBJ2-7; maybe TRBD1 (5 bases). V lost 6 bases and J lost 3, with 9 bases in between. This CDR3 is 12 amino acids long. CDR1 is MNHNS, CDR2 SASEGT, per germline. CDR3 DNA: TGTGCCAGCAGCAGTCAGGGCTACGAGCAGTACTTC. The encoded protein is CASSSQGYEQYF.

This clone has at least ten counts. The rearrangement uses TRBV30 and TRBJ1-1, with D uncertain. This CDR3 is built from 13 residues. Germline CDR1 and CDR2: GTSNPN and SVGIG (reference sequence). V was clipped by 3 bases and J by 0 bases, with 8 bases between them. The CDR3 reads CAWREGMNTEAFF. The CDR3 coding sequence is TGTGCCTGGAGAGAAGGGATGAACACTGAAGCTTTCTTT. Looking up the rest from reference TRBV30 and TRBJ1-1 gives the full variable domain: SQTIHQWPATLVQPVGSPLSLECTVEGTSNPNLYWYRQAAGRGLQLLFYSVGIGQISSEVPQNLSASRPQDRQFILSSKKLLLSDSGFYLCAWREGMNTEAFFGQGTRLTVV.

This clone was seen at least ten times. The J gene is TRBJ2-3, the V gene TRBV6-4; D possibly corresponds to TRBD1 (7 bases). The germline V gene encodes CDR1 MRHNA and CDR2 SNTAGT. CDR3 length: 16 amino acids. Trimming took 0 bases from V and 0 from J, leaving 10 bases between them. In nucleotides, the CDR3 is TGTGCCAGCAGTGACTCCGCAGGGGGGAGCACAGATACGCAGTATTTT. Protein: CASSDSAGGSTDTQYF.

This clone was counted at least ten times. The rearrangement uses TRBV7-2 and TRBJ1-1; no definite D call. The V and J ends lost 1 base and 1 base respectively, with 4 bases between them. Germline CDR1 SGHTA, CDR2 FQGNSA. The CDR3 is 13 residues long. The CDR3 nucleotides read TGTGCCAGCAGCTTAGACAGGAACACTGAAGCTTTCTTT. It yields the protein CASSLDRNTEAFF.

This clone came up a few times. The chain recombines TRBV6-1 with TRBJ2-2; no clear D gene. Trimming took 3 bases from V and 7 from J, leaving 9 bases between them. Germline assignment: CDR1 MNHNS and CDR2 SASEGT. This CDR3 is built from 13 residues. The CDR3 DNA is TGTGCCAGCAGTGATCCCCCAGGCGGGGAGCTGTTTTTT. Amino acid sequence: CASSDPPGGELFF.

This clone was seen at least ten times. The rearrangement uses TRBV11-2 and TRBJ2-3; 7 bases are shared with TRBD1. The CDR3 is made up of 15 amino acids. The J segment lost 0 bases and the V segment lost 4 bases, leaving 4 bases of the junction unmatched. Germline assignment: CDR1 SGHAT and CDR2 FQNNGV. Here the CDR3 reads CASSYRTGSTDTQYF. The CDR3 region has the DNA TGTGCCAGCAGCTACCGGACAGGAAGCACAGATACGCAGTATTTT.

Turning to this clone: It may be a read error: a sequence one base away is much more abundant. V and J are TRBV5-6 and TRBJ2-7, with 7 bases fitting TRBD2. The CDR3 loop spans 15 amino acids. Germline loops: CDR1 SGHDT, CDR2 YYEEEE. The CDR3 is CASSLFVASGYEHYF. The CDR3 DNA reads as TGTGCCAGCAGCTTATTTGTCGCTAGCGGCTACGAGCATTACTTC. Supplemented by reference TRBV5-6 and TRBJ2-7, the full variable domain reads DAGVTQSPTHLIKTRGQQVTLRCSPKSGHDTVSWYQQALGQGPQFIFQYYEEEERQRGNFPDRFSGHQFPNYSSELNVNALLLGDSALYLCASSLFVASGYEHYFGPGTRLTVT.

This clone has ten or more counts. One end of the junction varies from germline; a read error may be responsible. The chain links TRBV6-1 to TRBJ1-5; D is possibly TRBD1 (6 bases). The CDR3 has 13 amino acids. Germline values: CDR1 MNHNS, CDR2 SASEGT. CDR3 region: CAASGASNQPQHF. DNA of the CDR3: TGCGCAGCCTCGGGGGCGAGCAATCAGCCCCAGCATTTT.

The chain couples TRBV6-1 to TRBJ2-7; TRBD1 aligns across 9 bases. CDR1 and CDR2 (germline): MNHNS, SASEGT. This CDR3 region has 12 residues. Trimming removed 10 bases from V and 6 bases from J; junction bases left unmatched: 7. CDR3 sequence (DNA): TGTGCCACCGGACAGGGGTTGGGCGAGCAGTACTTC. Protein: CATGQGLGEQYF.

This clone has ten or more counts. CDR3 protein: CASSEGIKRNEQYF. The CDR3 coding sequence is TGTGCCAGCAGTGAGGGGATAAAAAGAAACGAGCAGTACTTC. This chain links TRBV2 with TRBJ2-7, with D hard to call. CDR3 size: 14 residues. Germline CDR1 SNHLY, CDR2 FYNNEI. Trimming removed 3 bases from V and 5 bases from J, with 14 bases in between.

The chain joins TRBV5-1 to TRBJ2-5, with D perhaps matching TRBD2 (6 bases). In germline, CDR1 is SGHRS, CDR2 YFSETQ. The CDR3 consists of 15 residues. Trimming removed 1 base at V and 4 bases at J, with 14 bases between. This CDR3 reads CASSLSGDSRETQYF. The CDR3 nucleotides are TGCGCCAGCAGCTTGTCGGGGGATTCTAGAGAGACCCAGTACTTC.

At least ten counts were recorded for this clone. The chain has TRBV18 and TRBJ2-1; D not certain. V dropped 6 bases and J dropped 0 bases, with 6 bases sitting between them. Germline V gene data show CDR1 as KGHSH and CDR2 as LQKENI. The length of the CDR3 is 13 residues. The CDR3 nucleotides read TGTGCCAGCTCCCTAAGCTCCTACAATGAGCAGTTCTTC. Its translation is CASSLSSYNEQFF. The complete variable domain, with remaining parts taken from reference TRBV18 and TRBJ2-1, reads NAGVMQNPRHLVRRRGQEARLRCSPMKGHSHVYWYRQLPEEGLKFMVYLQKENIIDESGMPKERFSAEFPKEGPSILRIQQVVRGDSAAYFCASSLSSYNEQFFGPGTRLTVL.

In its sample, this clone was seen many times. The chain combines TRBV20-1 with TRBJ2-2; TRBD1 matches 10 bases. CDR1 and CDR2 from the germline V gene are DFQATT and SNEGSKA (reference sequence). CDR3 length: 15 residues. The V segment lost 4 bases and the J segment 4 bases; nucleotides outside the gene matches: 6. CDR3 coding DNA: TGCAGTGCTACCCGACAGGGGGCCAGCACCGGGGAGCTGTTTTTT. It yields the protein CSATRQGASTGELFF.

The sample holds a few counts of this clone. The CDR3, as DNA: TGTGCCAGCAACAAAAGACTAGCGGGAGATACGCAGTATTTT. Translated: CASNKRLAGDTQYF. The chain uses TRBV6-2 or TRBV6-3 and TRBJ2-3, with 10 bases fitting TRBD2. Germline CDR1 MNHEY, CDR2 SVGEGT. V trimming: 7 bases; J trimming: 5 bases; junction bases outside the gene matches: 6. This CDR3 has 14 amino acids.

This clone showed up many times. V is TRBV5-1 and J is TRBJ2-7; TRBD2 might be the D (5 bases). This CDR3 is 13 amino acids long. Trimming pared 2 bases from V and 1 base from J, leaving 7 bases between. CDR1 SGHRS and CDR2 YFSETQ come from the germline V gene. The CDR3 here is CASSLAVSYEQYF. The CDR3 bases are TGCGCCAGCAGCTTAGCGGTTTCCTACGAGCAGTACTTC.

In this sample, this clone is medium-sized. This CDR3 is CATSDFVGGNTGELFF. CDR3 coding DNA: TGTGCCACCAGTGATTTCGTGGGGGGAAACACCGGGGAGCTGTTTTTT. The V and J genes are TRBV24-1 and TRBJ2-2, with D perhaps matching TRBD2 (6 bases). The CDR3 length is 16 residues. Trimming pared 1 base from V and 2 bases from J, leaving 10 bases between. Germline V gene sequence: CDR1 KGHDR, CDR2 SFDVKD.

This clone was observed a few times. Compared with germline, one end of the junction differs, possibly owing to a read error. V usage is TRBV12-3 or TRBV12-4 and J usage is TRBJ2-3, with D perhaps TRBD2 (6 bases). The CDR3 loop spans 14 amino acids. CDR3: CASIPTSSTDAQYF. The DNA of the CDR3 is TGTGCCAGCATCCCTACTAGCTCTACAGATGCGCAGTATTTT.

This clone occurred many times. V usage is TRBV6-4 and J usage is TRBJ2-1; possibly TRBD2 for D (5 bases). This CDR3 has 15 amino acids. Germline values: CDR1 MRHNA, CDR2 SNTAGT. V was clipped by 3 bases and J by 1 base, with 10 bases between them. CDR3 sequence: CASSDVSGSYNEQFF. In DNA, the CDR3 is TGTGCCAGCAGTGATGTCTCGGGATCCTACAATGAGCAGTTCTTC.